This entry lists 5 T cell receptor beta chains sequenced from one sample in a study of T cells in Graves' hyperthyroidism and ophthalmopathy. RNA transcripts yielded amplified TCR beta CDR3 regions. The primer set for the first-round RT-PCR of the TCR CDR3 was HTBI. TCRdb passed the multiplex PCR reads through MiXCR, listing each CDR3 protein once. The data hold 500,000 to 600,000 distinct CDR3 sequences, with around 45% observed a single time. Sequenced input: peripheral blood or thyroid tissue (not recorded which). These receptor sequences come from a woman aged 18 to 35 with Graves' hyperthyroidism.

This clonotype was detected ten times or more. The chain couples TRBV19 to TRBJ1-1; 10 bases map to TRBD1. V shed 9 bases, J shed 1 base, and the junction held 8 bases outside the gene matches. The CDR3 has 15 amino acids. Germline lookup yields CDR1 LNHDA and CDR2 SQIVND (reference sequence). CDR3 sequence (DNA): TGTGCCAGGGGGACAGGGGAACGCCGGAACACTGAAGCTTTCTTT. Translation: CARGTGERRNTEAFF.

This clonotype was seen many times. This sequence joins TRBV20-1 and TRBJ2-5, with D possibly TRBD1 on 7 matching bases. CDR3 length: 14 amino acids. V shed 3 bases and J shed 0 bases, with 11 bases lying between them. CDR1 DFQATT and CDR2 SNEGSKA come from the germline V gene (reference sequence). Here the CDR3 reads CSASAGGYQETQYF. DNA of the CDR3: TGCAGTGCTAGCGCAGGGGGGTACCAAGAGACCCAGTACTTC.

This clonotype was seen repeatedly, ten times or more. The rearrangement uses TRBV6-1 and TRBJ1-1, with D hard to call. The CDR3 is 16 residues long. Trimming took 0 bases from V and 0 from J, leaving 11 bases between them. Germline V gene data show CDR1 as MNHNS and CDR2 as SASEGT. In DNA form, the CDR3 reads TGTGCCAGCAGTGAAGCGCCAGCAGGACTGAACACTGAAGCTTTCTTT. As protein: CASSEAPAGLNTEAFF.

This clonotype was detected ten times or more. The V call is TRBV12-5, the J call TRBJ2-7, with 11 bases that match TRBD2. The V segment lost 3 bases and the J segment 1 base; nucleotides outside the gene matches: 2. Germline V CDR1 and CDR2: LGHNT, FRNRAP. The CDR3 consists of 15 residues. The CDR3 region has the DNA TGTGCTAGTGGTTTTCCTAGCGGGAGGTCCTACGAGCAGTACTTC. As protein: CASGFPSGRSYEQYF. Complete variable domain (other parts from reference TRBV12-5 and TRBJ2-7): DARVTQTPRHKVTEMGQEVTMRCQPILGHNTVFWYRQTMMQGLELLAYFRNRAPLDDSGMPKDRFSAEMPDATLATLKIQPSEPRDSAVYFCASGFPSGRSYEQYFGPGTRLTVT.

This chain connects TRBV20-1 to TRBJ2-3; 8 bases map to TRBD2. The CDR3 covers 14 residues. The V gene end was trimmed by 4 bases and the J gene end by 5 bases; junction bases not matched to a gene: 8. The germline gives CDR1 DFQATT, CDR2 SNEGSKA (reference sequence). The CDR3 DNA follows: TGCAGTGCTACGTTAGCGGGACGGGGAGATACGCAGTATTTT. It codes for CSATLAGRGDTQYF.